A single sample is the source of the 23 T cell receptor beta chains below, sequenced in a study of shared clonotypes between healthy human individuals. The data were produced by immunoSEQ multiplex PCR, yet TCRdb's version contains in-frame clones alone and is incomplete. The sample has under 600,000 clones; approximately 79% are singletons. The sequenced sample was PBMCs. Receptors were obtained from a woman aged 40 to 55 in good health. Some clones in this sample may be carry-over from other donors' samples.

The chain is built from TRBV4-2 and TRBJ1-5; D gene uncertain. The CDR3 length is 14 residues. V was trimmed by 4 bases and J by 4 bases, leaving 11 bases between them. The germline V gene encodes CDR1 LGHNA and CDR2 YNFKEQ. The CDR3 DNA follows: TGTGCCAGCAGCCCGGGGTGGGGAAATCAGCCCCAGCATTTT. This codes for CASSPGWGNQPQHF.

V usage is TRBV7-2 and J usage is TRBJ2-3; 8 bases match TRBD2. Trimming cost V 5 bases and J 0 bases; bases outside gene matches: 4. CDR1 and CDR2 (germline): SGHTA, FQGNSA. The CDR3 is 15 amino acids. CDR3 protein: CASSPPSGSTDTQYF. Here the CDR3 DNA reads TGTGCCAGCAGCCCCCCTAGCGGGAGCACAGATACGCAGTATTTT.

This chain uses TRBV19 with TRBJ2-7; a possible D gene is TRBD1 (6 bases). V was cut by 4 bases and J by 0 bases, with 10 bases left in between. The CDR3 is 14 amino acids. Germline assignment: CDR1 LNHDA and CDR2 SQIVND (reference sequence). CDR3 loop: CASSRGQSSYEQYF. The CDR3 DNA reads TGTGCCAGTAGTAGGGGGCAGAGCTCCTACGAGCAGTACTTC.

The chain uses TRBV7-9 and TRBJ2-1; 8 bases line up with TRBD2. V lost 8 bases and J lost 7; bases outside the gene matches: 10. The length of the CDR3 is 14 residues. CDR1 is SEHNR and CDR2 is FQNEAQ in the germline V gene (reference sequence). In DNA, the CDR3 is TGTGCCAGCGCCCGGGCTAGCGGGCGGAATGAGCAGTTCTTC. Translating gives CASARASGRNEQFF. The complete variable domain, with remaining parts taken from reference TRBV7-9 and TRBJ2-1, reads DTGVSQNPRHKITKRGQNVTFRCDPISEHNRLYWYRQTLGQGPEFLTYFQNEAQLEKSRLLSDRFSAERPKGSFSTLEIQRTEQGDSAMYLCASARASGRNEQFFGPGTRLTVL.

V and J are TRBV21-1 and TRBJ2-5; no check of the table's D call, TRBD2, against the DNA was made. TRBV21-1 is recorded as a pseudogene. There are 17 residues in the CDR3. This chain's CDR3 is CASSKSGLAVQQETQYF. CDR3 nucleotides: TGTGCCAGCAGCAAATCGGGACTAGCGGTACAACAAGAGACCCAGTACTTC.

This chain joins TRBV28 and TRBJ1-4, with a possible D match to TRBD1 (5 bases). V was cut by 2 bases and J by 3 bases, with 13 bases left in between. The CDR3 covers 16 residues. Germline CDR1 reads MDHEN; CDR2 reads SYDVKM. CDR3 DNA sequence: TGTGCCAGCAGTTTAGGGGGGAGGCGGGCTAATGAAAAACTGTTTTTT. Residues: CASSLGGRRANEKLFF.

This sequence joins TRBV5-1 and TRBJ2-1; 8 bases line up with TRBD1. Germline V gene sequence: CDR1 SGHRS, CDR2 YFSETQ. The CDR3 has 16 amino acids. V was pared by 0 bases and J by 4 bases, with 6 bases of the junction left unmatched. The CDR3 protein is CASSLAGGIEYNEQFF. The CDR3 DNA follows: TGCGCCAGCAGCTTGGCAGGGGGCATCGAATACAATGAGCAGTTCTTC.

The CDR3 DNA is TGCGCCAGCACAGTGCAGACGAACACCGGGGAGCTGTTTTTT. Residues: CASTVQTNTGELFF. V usage is TRBV5-1 and J usage is TRBJ2-2; no clear D gene. The CDR3 runs to 14 residues. V gave up 6 bases and J gave up 0 bases, with 9 bases separating them. The V gene's germline CDR1 is SGHRS and CDR2 YFSETQ.

This clone was found a few times. V and J are TRBV5-5 and TRBJ2-3, with no clear D. The CDR3 consists of 15 residues. V was pared by 2 bases and J by 0 bases, with 10 bases between. The germline V gene has CDR1 SGHKS and CDR2 YYEKEE (reference sequence). The CDR3 loop reads CASSFSWASTDTQYF. The CDR3 DNA is TGTGCCAGCAGCTTTTCGTGGGCTAGCACAGATACGCAGTATTTT.

J is TRBJ1-5 and V is TRBV18; 7 nucleotides line up with TRBD1. Germline V gene lookup returns CDR1 KGHSH and CDR2 LQKENI. The CDR3 extends over 14 amino acids. Trimming removed 4 bases from V and 5 bases from J; junction bases left unmatched: 5. CDR3 amino acids: CASSRQGEDQPQHF. For the CDR3, the DNA is TGTGCCAGCTCACGACAGGGAGAGGATCAGCCCCAGCATTTT.

The chain has TRBV29-1 and TRBJ2-1; TRBD1 is a possible D gene (6 bases). CDR1 SQVTM and CDR2 ANQGSEA come from the germline V gene. Trimming removed 2 bases from V and 0 bases from J, with 11 bases in between. The CDR3 loop spans 15 amino acids. The CDR3 sequence is CSVEQLGGSYNEQFF. As DNA, the CDR3 is TGCAGCGTTGAACAATTAGGGGGCTCCTACAATGAGCAGTTCTTC.

This clone was detected a few times. The rearrangement joins TRBV9 to TRBJ2-1; D is perhaps TRBD1 (6 bases). Per the germline V gene, CDR1 is SGDLS and CDR2 is YYNGEE. Trimming pared 0 bases from V and 7 bases from J, leaving 17 bases between. This CDR3 comprises 16 residues. The CDR3 protein is CASSVGGTTRRNEQFF. Written as DNA, the CDR3 is TGTGCCAGCAGCGTAGGTGGGACAACTAGGAGGAATGAGCAGTTCTTC.

This sequence joins TRBV11-3 and TRBJ2-2, with D hard to call. The CDR3 contains 12 residues. Trimming removed 2 bases from V and 6 bases from J, with 4 bases in between. Germline V lookup: CDR1 SGHNT, CDR2 YENEEA. CDR3: CASSLYSGELFF. The DNA for the CDR3 is TGTGCCAGCAGCTTATATTCCGGGGAGCTGTTTTTT.

The J gene is TRBJ2-7, the V gene TRBV6-1, with TRBD2 matching 7 bases. The CDR3 runs to 17 residues. Germline-derived CDR1 and CDR2 are MNHNS and SASEGT. J gave up 2 bases and V 0 bases, and 10 bases lay outside the gene matches. The CDR3 DNA is TGTGCCAGCAGTGAAGCGGGAGGGATGAACTCCCCCTACGAGCAGTACTTC. Its protein is CASSEAGGMNSPYEQYF.

In this sample, this clone turned up a few times. The rearrangement links TRBV29-1 to TRBJ2-7, with D maybe TRBD1 (5 bases). Trimming removed 6 bases from V and 0 bases from J, with 12 bases in between. The CDR3 is made up of 13 amino acids. Per germline, CDR1 SQVTM and CDR2 ANQGSEA. The CDR3 protein is CSVMDISSYEQYF. The CDR3 region has the DNA TGCAGCGTCATGGACATTAGCTCCTACGAGCAGTACTTC.

The J gene is TRBJ2-3, the V gene TRBV4-1; TRBD2 matches at 11 bases. The CDR3 runs 18 residues. Trimming took 0 bases from V and 7 from J; bases not matched to a gene: 12. Germline V CDR1 and CDR2: MGHRA, YSYEKL. The CDR3 DNA reads TGCGCCAGCAGCCAAGATCCTCCTATAGCGGGAGGGCCTAATACGCAGTATTTT. It translates to CASSQDPPIAGGPNTQYF.

V gene TRBV2 combines with J gene TRBJ2-5; no clear D. The V gene lost 9 bases and the J gene lost 0 bases, with 17 bases spanning the gap. The CDR3 runs 15 residues. Germline V gives CDR1 SNHLY, CDR2 FYNNEI. CDR3 loop: CASSPEYQYQETQYF. The CDR3 DNA reads TGTGCCAGTAGCCCGGAGTACCAGTACCAAGAGACCCAGTACTTC.

The chain employs TRBV19 and TRBJ2-5; the match to TRBD1 covers 11 bases. The germline V gene has CDR1 LNHDA and CDR2 SQIVND (reference sequence). This CDR3 is 14 amino acids long. With 5 bases clipped from V and 4 bases from J, the junction kept 3 bases outside the gene matches. Written as DNA, the CDR3 is TGTGCCAGTAGTTTCGGACAGGGGGCAGAGACCCAGTACTTC. This gives the protein CASSFGQGAETQYF.

This clone was observed a single time. The genes are TRBV2 and TRBJ2-7; D may be TRBD1 or TRBD2 (5 bases each). CDR3 size: 13 residues. Germline assignment: CDR1 SNHLY and CDR2 FYNNEI. V was clipped by 6 bases and J by 2 bases, with 11 bases between them. The CDR3 here is CASRPGTTYEQYF. DNA of the CDR3: TGTGCCAGCAGACCCGGGACCACCTACGAGCAGTACTTC. Full variable domain (rest looked up from reference TRBV2 and TRBJ2-7): EPEVTQTPSHQVTQMGQEVILRCVPISNHLYFYWYRQILGQKVEFLVSFYNNEISEKSEIFDDQFSVERPDGSNFTLKIRSTKLEDSAMYFCASRPGTTYEQYFGPGTRLTVT.

V usage is TRBV29-1 and J usage is TRBJ2-5; 9 nucleotides match TRBD1. The end of the DNA is better explained by TRBJ2-7, so the J call may be wrong. CDR1 SQVTM and CDR2 ANQGSEA come from the germline V gene. This CDR3 has 13 amino acids. The CDR3 nucleotides are TGCAGCGTTAGGACAGGGGTGACCTACGAGCAGTACTTC. Its translation: CSVRTGVTYEQYF.

This chain links TRBV4-3 with TRBJ2-2, with D uncertain. V lost 0 bases to trimming and J lost 0 bases, with 8 bases between them. The CDR3 has 16 amino acids. Germline CDR1 reads LGHNA; CDR2 reads YSLEER. CDR3 protein: CASSQELTTNTGELFF. The DNA for the CDR3 is TGCGCCAGCAGCCAAGAGCTGACAACGAACACCGGGGAGCTGTTTTTT.

This clone was detected only once. V is TRBV7-3 and J is TRBJ2-1; a weak D match, TRBD2 (6 bases). CDR1 is SGHTA and CDR2 is FQGTGA in the germline V gene. This CDR3 comprises 14 residues. V was trimmed by 3 bases and J by 4 bases, leaving 10 bases between them. CDR3 DNA: TGTGCCAGCAGCTTCGGGACTTCATACAATGAGCAGTTCTTC. Amino acid sequence: CASSFGTSYNEQFF.

This clone appeared once. CDR3 sequence: CASSLVAREETQYF. For the CDR3, the DNA is TGCGCCAGCAGCTTGGTCGCCAGAGAAGAGACCCAGTACTTC. The gene calls are TRBV5-1 and TRBJ2-5; no definite D call. This CDR3 spans 14 amino acids. Germline V CDR1 and CDR2: SGHRS, YFSETQ. V was shortened by 0 bases and J by 3 bases, with 9 bases between the two germline ends.